This entry is about one TCR beta chain. Antigen: not known. This CDR3 contains 13 residues. Trimming took off 7 bases at V and 14 bases at J, with 18 bases between the two ends. This record comes from a study of T-cell reconstitution after alpha-beta-depleted transplantation in children. Regarding the study as a whole: Some patients' high day-60 TCRbeta diversity was attributed to recipient cells surviving conditioning. It was newly produced T cells that mostly accounted for T-cell counts and diversity one year after transplant.

The TCRbeta library was prepared with unique molecular identifiers. One entry per CDR3 protein, called by TCRdb with MiXCR from the PCR reads. The sample has about a million distinct CDR3 sequences, 25% to 35% seen once. This receptor was taken from a boy in the first two years of life who had a stem cell transplant for SCID, so the T cells may come from the graft donor. The starting material was PBMCs, mostly from graft donor cells, obtained 360 days after TCRalphabeta/CD19-depleted stem cell transplant. This chain joins TRBV12-3 or TRBV12-4 and TRBJ1-6, with D hard to call. CDR3 amino acids: CASTLSLRGTLHF. The DNA for the CDR3 is TGTGCCAGCACCTTAAGTTTGCGAGGGACCCTCCACTTT.